A selection of T cell receptor beta chains follows, all from one sample in a study of cytomegalovirus exposure and HLA in healthy donors. Some clones are missing from TCRdb's copy, which holds only in-frame ones; the method was immunoSEQ multiplex PCR. Among 150,000 to 200,000 clones listed, around 82% were seen once. Sequencing was carried out using PBMCs. These receptors were taken from a man aged 40-55 years in good health and CMV-seropositive. Each CDR3 is given with its conserved first and last residue. The D gene is left open where the match is weak.

>-|TRBV27|TRBJ1-1
CASSQRGFEAFF
TGTGCCAGCAGTCAACGGGGTTTTGAAGCTTTCTTT
>TRBD1|TRBV18|TRBJ1-2
CASSPRDRGTLEGYTF
TGTGCCAGCTCACCACGGGACAGGGGGACACTGGAAGGCTACACCTTC
>TRBD2|TRBV7-6|TRBJ2-2
CASSLVLGLAESLRGTGELFF
TGTGCCAGCAGCTTAGTGTTGGGACTAGCGGAGTCCTTGCGAGGCACCGGGGAGCTGTTTTTT
>TRBD1|TRBV28|TRBJ1-1
CASSSGTGLTEAFF
TGTGCCAGCAGTTCTGGGACAGGCTTAACTGAAGCTTTCTTT
>TRBD1|TRBV7-4|TRBJ2-7
CASSRDRVLIKQYF
TGTGCCAGCAGCCGGGACAGGGTATTGATCAAGCAGTACTTC
>-|TRBV7-2|TRBJ2-1
CASSLSGSGYNEQFF
TGTGCCAGCAGCTTGAGCGGGTCGGGTTACAATGAGCAGTTCTTC
>-|TRBV6-6|TRBJ2-5
CASSYRGGQETQYF
TGTGCCAGCAGTTATCGAGGAGGGCAAGAGACCCAGTACTTC
>-|TRBV6-5|TRBJ1-2
CASSRTANYGYTF
TGTGCCAGCAGTCGGACAGCGAACTATGGCTACACCTTC
>-|TRBV5-4|TRBJ1-6
CASSSDGGWKSPLHF
TGTGCCAGCAGCTCGGACGGAGGATGGAAATCACCCCTCCACTTT
>TRBD1|TRBV6-5|TRBJ2-7
CASSYSVAGGRHEQYF
TGTGCCAGCAGTTACTCGGTCGCAGGGGGACGCCACGAGCAGTACTTC
>TRBD2|TRBV5-6|TRBJ2-1
CASSLVTSANNEQFF
TGTGCCAGCAGCTTGGTAACTAGCGCGAACAATGAGCAGTTCTTC
>-|TRBV30|TRBJ1-2
CAWSRRQSSDNYGYTF
TGTGCCTGGAGTCGCCGTCAGAGCAGCGATAACTATGGCTACACCTTC
>TRBD1|TRBV5-6|TRBJ1-1
CASSGTGLENTEAFF
TGTGCCAGCAGCGGGACAGGGCTGGAGAACACTGAAGCTTTCTTT